A single sample is the source of the 13 T cell receptor beta chains below, sequenced in a study of OX40 agonist ivuxolimab in advanced cancers. Assay: immunoSEQ multiplex PCR; the TCRdb copy retains only in-frame clones and omits some. In the table there are approximately 70,000 clones, around 94% of which are singletons. The sample consisted of CD4+ or CD8+ T cells sorted from blood, taken in a trial of the OX40 agonist ivuxolimab. All receptors come from an adult with an advanced solid tumor such as melanoma, head and neck, liver or kidney cancer.

This clone was counted once. The chain uses TRBV9 and TRBJ2-1; 11 bases fit TRBD2. From germline, CDR1 is SGDLS and CDR2 YYNGEE. This CDR3 has 16 residues. Trimming cost V 0 bases and J 4 bases; bases outside gene matches: 3. CDR3 in amino acids: CASSVGGLAGYNEQFF. CDR3 nucleotide sequence: TGTGCCAGCAGCGTAGGAGGACTAGCGGGTTACAATGAGCAGTTCTTC.

This chain joins TRBV4-2 and TRBJ2-1; 10 nucleotides agree with TRBD2. This CDR3 contains 16 residues. V gave up 1 base and J gave up 9 bases; unmatched junction bases: 9. The germline V gene encodes CDR1 LGHNA and CDR2 YNFKEQ. CDR3 amino acids: CASSQVGSGRVGEQFF. CDR3 nucleotide sequence: TGTGCCAGCAGCCAAGTGGGGAGCGGGAGGGTCGGTGAGCAGTTCTTC.

The V gene is TRBV11-3, the J gene TRBJ2-1; 10 bases are shared with TRBD2. V shed 5 bases, J shed 4 bases, and the junction held 8 bases outside the gene matches. CDR1 is SGHNT and CDR2 is YENEEA in the germline V gene. This CDR3 is built from 16 residues. DNA for the CDR3: TGTGCCAGCAGCCATTATCGGACTAGCGGATACAATGAGCAGTTCTTC. Translating it yields CASSHYRTSGYNEQFF.

This chain links TRBV5-1 with TRBJ2-1; TRBD2 matches 8 bases. J was trimmed by 2 bases and V by 4 bases; bases with no gene match: 5. Per the germline V gene, CDR1 is SGHRS and CDR2 is YFSETQ. The CDR3 runs 15 residues. CDR3 sequence reads: CASSNLAGTYNEQFF. The CDR3 nucleotides are TGCGCCAGCAGCAATCTAGCGGGCACCTACAATGAGCAGTTCTTC.

The rearrangement links TRBV15 to TRBJ2-2; TRBD2 aligns across 13 bases. V lost 5 bases to trimming and J lost 5 bases; unmatched junction nucleotides: 5. Germline CDR1 is LNHNV and CDR2 is YYDKDF (reference sequence). The CDR3 is 16 residues long. CDR3 nucleotide sequence: TGTGCCACCAGCGTCATGACTAGCGGGAGGACCGGGGAGCTGTTTTTT. Protein sequence: CATSVMTSGRTGELFF. Full variable domain (rest looked up from reference TRBV15 and TRBJ2-2): DAMVIQNPRYQVTQFGKPVTLSCSQTLNHNVMYWYQQKSSQAPKLLFHYYDKDFNNEADTPDNFQSRRPNTSFCFLDIRSPGLGDTAMYLCATSVMTSGRTGELFFGEGSRLTVL.

This clone showed up just a few times. This rearrangement joins TRBV11-3 to TRBJ1-4; possible D gene TRBD1, 5 bases. V lost 4 bases to trimming and J lost 4 bases, with 10 bases between them. The CDR3 sequence is 14 residues long. CDR1 is SGHNT and CDR2 is YENEEA in the germline V gene. The CDR3 nucleotides read TGTGCCAGCAGCTCCGGGACGGATAATGAAAAACTGTTTTTT. This sequence encodes CASSSGTDNEKLFF. Using reference TRBV11-3 and TRBJ1-4 for the parts outside the CDR3, the full variable domain is EAGVVQSPRYKIIEKKQPVAFWCNPISGHNTLYWYLQNLGQGPELLIRYENEEAVDDSQLPKDRFSAERLKGVDSTLKIQPAELGDSAVYLCASSSGTDNEKLFFGSGTQLSVL.

The chain carries TRBV6-5 and TRBJ2-5; TRBD2 aligns across 7 bases. CDR1 and CDR2 (germline): MNHEY, SVGAGI. V shed 5 bases and J 2 bases; nucleotides not matched to a gene: 2. The CDR3 is made up of 13 amino acids. CDR3 amino acids: CASSRTSQETQYF. CDR3 coding DNA: TGTGCCAGCAGTAGGACTAGTCAAGAGACCCAGTACTTC.

V is TRBV28 and J is TRBJ2-3; D might be TRBD1 (6 bases). The germline V and J ends were trimmed by 8 bases and 1 base, with 10 bases remaining between them. The CDR3 consists of 13 residues. Germline CDR1 reads MDHEN; CDR2 reads SYDVKM. The CDR3, as DNA: TGTGCCAGCCAAGGGGGAGGCACAGATACGCAGTATTTT. This sequence encodes CASQGGGTDTQYF.

This clone was seen once. This chain joins TRBV15 and TRBJ2-3; 8 bases map to TRBD2. CDR1 is LNHNV and CDR2 is YYDKDF in the germline V gene (reference sequence). With 2 bases clipped from V and 0 bases from J, the junction kept 7 bases outside the gene matches. The CDR3 runs to 17 residues. CDR3 sequence reads: CATSRTLAELSTDTQYF. Written as DNA, the CDR3 is TGTGCCACCAGCAGAACACTAGCGGAATTAAGCACAGATACGCAGTATTTT.

The chain carries TRBV11-2 and TRBJ2-1; maybe TRBD1 (6 bases). Trimming removed 5 bases at V and 4 bases at J, with 9 bases between. The CDR3 covers 13 residues. Germline CDR1 SGHAT, CDR2 FQNNGV. CDR3 protein: CASSRTVYNEQFF. CDR3 bases: TGTGCCAGCAGCAGGACAGTGTACAATGAGCAGTTCTTC.

V gene TRBV6-5 combines with J gene TRBJ2-1, with 8 positions matching TRBD1. Germline trimming cut 2 bases from V and 4 bases from J; bases unmatched to any gene: 4. This CDR3 is 15 amino acids long. CDR1 is MNHEY and CDR2 is SVGAGI in the germline V gene. DNA for the CDR3: TGTGCCAGCAGTTACGTCCGGGACAGGTACAATGAGCAGTTCTTC. It codes for CASSYVRDRYNEQFF.

The chain couples TRBV7-2 to TRBJ2-7; D unresolved. The V end lost 6 bases, the J end lost 2 bases, and 20 bases lay between the germline ends. The CDR3 is 16 residues long. Germline loops: CDR1 SGHTA, CDR2 FQGNSA. The CDR3 reads CASSDIRWSRAYEQYF. For the CDR3, the DNA is TGTGCCAGCAGTGATATCCGCTGGAGCCGCGCCTACGAGCAGTACTTC.

CDR3 nucleotides: TGTGCCAGCAGTTTCGGGACCCTTAATTCACCCCTCCACTTT. Protein product: CASSFGTLNSPLHF. V is TRBV2 and J is TRBJ1-6; possibly TRBD1 for D (5 bases). Trimming removed 5 bases at V and 6 bases at J, with 11 bases between. Germline CDR1 reads SNHLY; CDR2 reads FYNNEI. This CDR3 spans 14 amino acids.